This is a list of T cell receptor beta chains from one sample in a study of T-cell memory formation after mild COVID-19. TCRdb ran MiXCR on the 5' RACE reads and lists one entry per CDR3 protein. The sample holds more than 45,000 distinct CDR3 sequences, around 10% seen once. The specimen sequenced was PBMCs or a T cell subset sorted from them (not recorded which). These receptors originate from an adult woman who had mild COVID-19 (a few samples of this study predate the infection). Cell type and time point are not known. Each CDR3 is given with its conserved first and last residue. D genes are given only for firm matches. Clone size is shown for a subset of rows, as once, few, many or a class of expanded clone.

abundance	d_gene	v_gene	j_gene	CDR3nt	CDR3aa
many	TRBD2	TRBV7-2	TRBJ2-3	TGTGCCAGCAGCTTAATGGCGACTAGCGGGAGGTCCACGCAGTATTTT	CASSLMATSGRSTQYF
few	TRBD1	TRBV7-6	TRBJ2-7	TGTGCCAGCAGCCAGGGGACAGGGGGCGAGCAGTACTTC	CASSQGTGGEQYF
many	NA	TRBV7-2	TRBJ2-1	TGTGCCAGCAGCTCCCGGACGGGCTACAATGAGCAGTTCTTC	CASSSRTGYNEQFF
NA	NA	TRBV6-1	TRBJ2-7	TGTGCCAGCAGTGAAGTTGGGCCCTCCAGGGTTCACTGGGACGAGCAGTACTTC	CASSEVGPSRVHWDEQYF
many	TRBD1	TRBV29-1	TRBJ2-1	TGCAGCGTTGCTAGACAGGGGGGGAACTACAATGAGCAGTTCTTC	CSVARQGGNYNEQFF
few	TRBD1	TRBV30	TRBJ1-2	TGTGCCTGGAGTGGCCTCATGACAGGGGGCGAAGGCTACACCTTC	CAWSGLMTGGEGYTF
few	NA	TRBV27	TRBJ1-2	TGTGCCAGCAGTTTATCGTGGGACTCCTATGGCTACACCTTC	CASSLSWDSYGYTF
NA	NA	TRBV29-1	TRBJ2-7	TGCAGCGTTGGGACAGTCTCCTACGAGCAGTACTTC	CSVGTVSYEQYF
few	TRBD1	TRBV15	TRBJ1-6	TGTGCCGTCGCAGACCGGACAGGAACCGGCTCCTATAATTCACCCCTCCACTTT	CAVADRTGTGSYNSPLHF
many	NA	TRBV6-5	TRBJ2-1	TGTGCCAGCAGTGCCTGGGGGCAGTTCTTC	CASSAWGQFF
few	NA	TRBV7-9	TRBJ2-3	TGTGCCAGCAGCCCCCAGAACACAGATACGCAGTATTTT	CASSPQNTDTQYF
NA	TRBD2	TRBV4-3	TRBJ2-1	TGCGCCAGCAGCCCCGGAGGGGTTAGCGGGAGGGCAAATGAGCAGTTCTTC	CASSPGGVSGRANEQFF
few	TRBD1	TRBV6-1	TRBJ2-6	TGTGCCAGCGGGACAGGAGGCTCTGGGGCCAACGTCCTGACTTTC	CASGTGGSGANVLTF
NA	NA	TRBV29-1	TRBJ1-2	TGCAGCGTTCCCGGGGGGCTAGGGGCTTGGGATGGCTACACCTTC	CSVPGGLGAWDGYTF
NA	NA	TRBV24-1	TRBJ2-7	TGTGCCACCATGGGGAGCGCAGCGAGCTCCTACGAGCAGTACTTC	CATMGSAASSYEQYF
few	TRBD1	TRBV2	TRBJ1-4	TGTGCCAGCAGTCCCGGGACAGGGGGCTCTAATGAAAAACTGTTTTTT	CASSPGTGGSNEKLFF
NA	NA	TRBV7-2	TRBJ2-1	TGTGCCAGCAGACGGGACAAGGCCTTTCACAATGAGCAGTTCTTC	CASRRDKAFHNEQFF
NA	NA	TRBV20-1	TRBJ1-2	TGCAGTGCTAGAGCAGAGCCACGGCTGAGGAACTATGGCTACACCTTC	CSARAEPRLRNYGYTF
many	NA	TRBV4-1	TRBJ2-7	TGCGCCAGCAGCCAAGATCCCCTGAACGAGCAGTACTTC	CASSQDPLNEQYF
many	NA	TRBV21-1	TRBJ2-4	TGTGCCAGCAGCAAATCTCCGGGACTAGCCAAAAACATTCAGTACTTC	CASSKSPGLAKNIQYF
few	TRBD2	TRBV20-1	TRBJ2-1	TGCAGTGCTCTAGGGACTAGCGAACACAATGAGCAGTTCTTC	CSALGTSEHNEQFF
NA	NA	TRBV9	TRBJ2-7	TGTGCCAGCAGCGTCGGCCCTAGCAGCTACGAGCAGTACTTC	CASSVGPSSYEQYF
NA	NA	TRBV15	TRBJ1-3	TGTGCCACCAGCAGAGATCTCTCTGGAAACACCATATATTTT	CATSRDLSGNTIYF
few	NA	TRBV5-4	TRBJ1-2	TGTGCCAGCAGCCCAGGGGATGGCTACACCTTC	CASSPGDGYTF
NA	NA	TRBV12-3/TRBV12-4	TRBJ1-2	TGTGCCAGCAGTTCTACATTATATGGCTACACCTTC	CASSSTLYGYTF
NA	NA	TRBV7-9	TRBJ1-4	TGTGCCAGCAGCGGCCGGCAGGCGGGTGAAAAACTGTTTTTT	CASSGRQAGEKLFF
few	NA	TRBV5-1	TRBJ2-6	TGCGCCAGCAGCTCTAGTGGACGGCCGTACATAGGGGCCAACGTCCTGACTTTC	CASSSSGRPYIGANVLTF
few	NA	TRBV7-6	TRBJ1-3	TGTGCCAGCAGCTTAGGTGGGGGGGTCTCTGGAAACACCATATATTTT	CASSLGGGVSGNTIYF
NA	NA	TRBV2	TRBJ1-1	TGTGCCAGCAGTGAGGGCCGAGGGAACACTGAAGCTTTCTTT	CASSEGRGNTEAFF
few	TRBD1	TRBV4-1	TRBJ1-1	TGCGCCAGCAGCCAAGCCGGACAGGGGTTCACTGAAGCTTTCTTT	CASSQAGQGFTEAFF
few	TRBD1	TRBV6-2/TRBV6-3	TRBJ2-3	TGTGCCAGCAGACAAGGGACAGGGCGGCGACTTACGCAGTATTTT	CASRQGTGRRLTQYF
few	NA	TRBV29-1	TRBJ1-1	TGCAGCGCCCGCCCGGGGCAAGCTTTCTTT	CSARPGQAFF
NA	NA	TRBV5-1	TRBJ2-2	TGCGCCAGCACCTCGGGTGGCTCGGAGCTGTTTTTT	CASTSGGSELFF
many	NA	TRBV30	TRBJ2-3	TGTGCCTGGAGTCTTGGGAGCTCCGATACGCAGTATTTT	CAWSLGSSDTQYF
NA	TRBD2	TRBV5-1	TRBJ2-3	TGCGCCAGCAGTCAACAGGCTAGCGGGAGTTCTGATACGCAGTATTTT	CASSQQASGSSDTQYF
many	NA	TRBV20-1	TRBJ2-4	TGCAGTGCTAGTCCCCTAGGGCAGGGAAACATTCAGTACTTC	CSASPLGQGNIQYF
few	TRBD1	TRBV15	TRBJ1-4	TGTGCCACCAGCAGAGTCAGTTTTCGACAGGGAGCTGAAAAACTGTTTTTT	CATSRVSFRQGAEKLFF
few	TRBD1	TRBV4-1	TRBJ1-4	TGCGCCAGCAGCCCAACCGGGACAGGAGGGGAAAAACTGTTTTTT	CASSPTGTGGEKLFF
NA	NA	TRBV20-1	TRBJ1-2	TGCAGTGCTAGAGGACATATCGGGGGCGGGTGTGGCTACACCTTC	CSARGHIGGGCGYTF
many	TRBD1	TRBV29-1	TRBJ2-4	TGCAGCGTCGCCCCACAGGGGACGCTAGCCAAAAACATTCAGTACTTC	CSVAPQGTLAKNIQYF
NA	TRBD1	TRBV12-3/TRBV12-4	TRBJ1-1	TGTGCCAGCAGAAAACAGGGGTTTGGCACTGAAGCTTTCTTT	CASRKQGFGTEAFF
many	NA	TRBV4-2	TRBJ1-1	TGTGCCAGCAGCCAAGCCGAGGGCAGGAAAACTGAAGCTTTCTTT	CASSQAEGRKTEAFF
many	NA	TRBV5-1	TRBJ1-3	TGCGCCAGCAGGGAGGGGTCCTCAACGTCAGGAAACACCATATATTTT	CASREGSSTSGNTIYF
medium-sized	NA	TRBV11-2	TRBJ2-7	TGTGCCAGCAGCTTAGATCTTGCAGGCCCCGAATCCTACGAGCAGTACTTC	CASSLDLAGPESYEQYF
NA	NA	TRBV28	TRBJ1-5	TGTGCCAGCAGTCACCGCCGGGGAAATAATCAGCCCCAGCATTTT	CASSHRRGNNQPQHF
few	TRBD2	TRBV12-3/TRBV12-4	TRBJ2-1	TGTGCCAGCGGGTTGGGGGGGGGGAGGTTCGATGAGCAGTTCTTC	CASGLGGGRFDEQFF
few	NA	TRBV5-1	TRBJ1-2	TGCGCCAGCAGCTTGGATAACGGTGCTAACTATGGCTACACCTTC	CASSLDNGANYGYTF
few	NA	TRBV11-3	TRBJ2-7	TGTGCCAGCAGCTTAGGGAATGGAAACTACGAGCAGTACTTC	CASSLGNGNYEQYF
medium-sized	TRBD2	TRBV20-1	TRBJ2-1	TGCAGTGCGGGGACTAGCGGAGAGTTCTTC	CSAGTSGEFF
NA	NA	TRBV7-9	TRBJ1-2	TGTGCCAGCAGCTTAGCTTCAGGGGACTATGGCTACACCTTC	CASSLASGDYGYTF
NA	TRBD1	TRBV10-3	TRBJ1-2	TGTGCCACCGGACAGGGGCTGAACTATGGCTACACCTTC	CATGQGLNYGYTF
many	NA	TRBV12-3/TRBV12-4	TRBJ2-4	TGTGCCAGCAGTCCAAAAAACATTCAGTACTTC	CASSPKNIQYF
few	NA	TRBV7-9	TRBJ2-5	TGTGCCAGCAGCTTAATAGGGGTAGGCGAGACCCAGTACTTC	CASSLIGVGETQYF